The T cell receptor beta chain described here comes from a study of T cell clones after liver transplantation. V was pared by 11 bases and J by 5 bases, with 16 bases between. Looked up from germline, CDR1 is MNHNY and CDR2 is SVGAGI (reference sequence). CDR3 length: 13 amino acids. TCRdb's table, derived via immunoSEQ multiplex PCR, lists solely in-frame clones and lacks some. The sample lists about 72,000 clones; more than 90% were seen once. This sequence was found in a human donor who received a liver transplant. The source was CD4+ T cells from blood, collected before liver transplant. The V gene is TRBV6-6, the J gene TRBJ1-5; D is uncertain. CDR3 nucleotides: TGTGCCGGACGGAAAGAGACCGATCAGCCCCAGCATTTT. Protein: CAGRKETDQPQHF.